This T cell receptor (beta chain) stems from a study of cytomegalovirus exposure and HLA in healthy donors (dated by TCRdb to 2016 to 2017). Regarding the research as a whole: In an earlier analysis of 587 of the donors, approximately 300 Gb of sequence data and 117 million unique TCR beta sequences from about 190 million T cells were reported. An early release covering roughly 600 HLA-typed donors comprised roughly 300 gigabases of sequencing data and 65 million to 100 million unique TCR sequences. Of the 398 genotyped donors, 81% fell in the genetic ancestry cluster associated with self-reported Caucasian donors. The study aimed to test whether signatures of past pathogen exposure could be identified by cataloging public T cell receptors. The study profiled the T cell repertoires of under 850 subjects by immunosequencing and related them to cytomegalovirus serostatus. Along with the approximately 650-subject first cohort, a separate validation cohort of roughly 110 different subjects was used. To predict cytomegalovirus infection status, the study brought together high-throughput TCR immunosequencing, statistical association of individual TCRs with disease status, and machine learning. A later analysis re-examined previously published TCR beta repertoires from 610 or so donors and added high-resolution HLA genotyping to investigate patterns of TCR occurrence. The later analysis used no new phenotypic data to find candidate immune exposures, relying instead on TCR beta sequences and their occurrence across donors. In an earlier analysis of 500 to 650 of the donors, high-throughput TCR beta sequencing was used to judge whether each TCR beta V gene segment behaved as functional or pseudogenic. Alongside the repertoire data, information on donor age, sex, ethnicity and CMV serostatus was compiled. A later genetic analysis took genome-wide SNP genotypes for about 65% of the 666 donors and used that subset as a discovery cohort. Every repertoire in the discovery cohort had been generated on one and the same sequencing platform. Class I and class II HLA loci were covered by the typing at four-digit resolution. The number of typed donors differed by locus: roughly 620-640 for A, B, C, DRB1 and DQB1; 522 for DQA1; around 580 for DPA1; and about 450 for DPB1. Because of strong linkage in the cohort, four or five DR-DQ haplotypes were treated as single units for association and clustering. Across 300 to 500 genotyped donors of the cohort, an average of roughly 250,000 unique TCR beta nucleotide sequences per donor were sequenced, and approximately 19% of those sequences were non-productive.

The library was produced with the immunoSEQ multiplex PCR assay. The multiplex PCR relied on a mix of 60 forward primers for TCR Vbeta segments and 13 reverse primers for TCR Jbeta segments. The CDR3 region of rearranged TCR beta genes was amplified from genomic DNA by a multiplex PCR assay. The amplified TCR beta libraries were sequenced on the Illumina HiSeq System as 87-base-pair reads. For the original study's pipeline: Across the 670 or so repertoires, a later analysis counted approximately 75 million unique TCR beta chains, approximately 12 million of which were shared by at least two donors. Raw reads were error-corrected and collapsed into unique sequences with a nearest-neighbor algorithm that merged closely related sequences to remove PCR and sequencing errors. CDR3 sequences were aligned to IMGT reference sequences to assign V, D and J gene segments. For a sequence to be retained, at least a six-nucleotide match to both a V gene segment and a J gene segment was required. Rearrangements were called productive when the CDR3 lacked stop codons and stayed in frame with V and J; all others were non-productive. Following IMGT convention, CDR3 was defined as the stretch from the second conserved V-encoded cysteine up to the conserved J-encoded phenylalanine. Sequences without an unambiguous match to a single V gene segment were excluded from the earlier analysis of approximately 560 of the donors. An earlier analysis of a few hundred of the donors called V segments functional above 56.7% productive rearrangements and segregating when the between-donor standard deviation exceeded 5%. To diagnose cytomegalovirus status from the catalog of TCR beta chain sequences, a statistical classification framework was built. In a later analysis, TCR nucleotide sequences were compared against IMGT/GENE-DB human TR gene sequences so that V and J genes could be assigned. A later analysis assigned CDR3 sequences and most-parsimonious VDJ recombination scenarios with the TCRdist pipeline. In a later analysis, each TCR beta chain was defined by its CDR3 amino acid sequence together with its V-gene family, and reads without a unique V-gene family were excluded. To address suspected cross-contamination and a sequencing artifact, a later analysis removed approximately 590 highly shared, low-generation-probability nucleotide sequences. In a later analysis, a clonal expansion index was calculated for each public chain from normalized within-repertoire ranks of inferred template counts. In a later analysis, generation probabilities were computed with a VDJ recombination model fitted to out-of-frame rearrangements, and the resulting probabilities were checked against IGoR. In a later analysis, TCR-TCR, TCR-HLA and TCR-CMV co-occurrence was scored with hypergeometric tests, and a repertoire-size bias correction was applied to TCR pairs. To estimate false discovery rates, a later analysis permuted the HLA or CMV assignments 20 times. In a later analysis, co-occurring TCRs were grouped with DBSCAN, and TCRdist sequence similarity was added when clustering was performed within HLA-allele-positive subsets. Repertoires with fewer than 30,000 or more than 120,000 public chains were left out of co-occurrence clustering, as were about five repertoires with anomalous nucleotide sharing. In its TCRdb copy, this immuneACCESS table keeps in-frame sequences only and misses some clones. Where compared with another copy, unresolved V genes explain less than half of these, and the others have no known cause. Clone size and the V and J calls come from that table; the DNA yielded D and trimming. This sample lists around 120,000 clones; 70% to 80% were detected once. The leading ten clones occupy about 2.8% of the sample.

Study-wide conclusions, independent of this receptor: The classifier was reported to diagnose cytomegalovirus status with high specificity and sensitivity in both the original and validation cohorts. A few of the identified cytomegalovirus-associated TCR beta chains were confirmed in vitro to be specific for cytomegalovirus antigens. Assigning TCR associations to individual alleles was difficult when HLA alleles, especially DR and DQ, strongly co-occurred. CMV serostatus was the only immune exposure information available for the cohort. In a later genetic analysis, fewer N-insertions in productive TCRs were reported among donors in an Asian-associated ancestry cluster than the roughly 670-donor mean. Some IMGT-functional V segments, including TRBV6-2 and TRBV6-3, could not be distinguished by the 87-base-pair reads and were therefore excluded. A further reported finding was that TCR beta sequences accurately predicted the HLA-A and HLA-B alleles for most subjects in the first cohort. An earlier analysis of 450 to 750 of the donors showed that most TCR beta V segments appeared in productive rearrangements either about 87% or about 30% of the time, which broadly matched IMGT annotations. Several of the top co-occurrence clusters appeared to be linked to parvovirus B19, influenza, CMV and Epstein-Barr virus, according to a later analysis. Because HLA typing was unavailable for some donors at each locus, only the typed subset was used in association tests. Linkage disequilibrium might explain the correlated functional status among segregating V segments, but an unknown experimental factor could not be ruled out. In a later analysis, most CMV-associated TCR beta chains were found to appear HLA-restricted, with HLA associations seemingly driven largely by CMV exposure. Because counts were too low, roughly 17 rarely observed V segments, including chromosome 9 orphons, were left out of the earlier analysis of some 600 of the donors. Presence/absence analyses assumed roughly uniform sequencing depth across donors, an assumption that may not hold. A total of around 150 TCR beta chains were listed by the study as associated with cytomegalovirus. It was suggested by the authors that the approach could potentially be generalized to other disease states and immunological phenotypes. The sequencing pipeline was judged likely to have produced a cluster of highly shared sequence variants as a technical artifact. While some public TCRs were present in many individuals, most TCR sequences turned up only very rarely across donors. Compared with equally common non-associated chains, HLA-associated TCR beta chains in a later analysis were more clonally expanded and had lower generation probabilities. According to a later analysis, TCR association rates differed among HLA loci, with DRB1 alleles showing the most associated TCRs and HLA-C alleles showing the fewest. A later genetic analysis associated a missense DCLRE1C variant with V-gene and J-gene trimming of TCR beta chains, and an independent cohort replicated the association. Only TCR beta chains were sequenced in this cohort, and the absence of alpha or paired-chain data limited detectable features. At a false discovery rate of 0.05, a later analysis linked some 18,000 TCR beta sequences to specific HLA alleles.

A remark on this clone: Its antigen remains undetermined. Per-base quality was not reported, and no clone a single base away is much larger than it.

Reading the germline V gene (reference sequence) gives CDR1 LNHDA and CDR2 SQIVND. Measured from the cysteine to the phenylalanine, the CDR3 is 15 residues long. The sequence is cut down to CDR3 DNA, 45 bases in frame from base 1. V is trimmed back by 6 bases and J by 7 bases, and the junction contains 12 bases that no gene match accounts for. The cohort comprised approximately 700 healthy bone marrow donors. At the time of sampling, every cohort member was nominally healthy, though immune exposures that went unrecorded were likely present. The donor was CMV seropositive and was included in the group of 290 or so seropositive cohort members. Each donor provided a peripheral blood sample, and peripheral blood mononuclear cells were used for TCR beta sequencing. Genomic DNA extraction from the blood cell samples was performed with the Qiagen DNeasy Blood Extraction Kit.

The chain couples TRBV19 to TRBJ2-1, and TRBD2 matches 7 of the central bases. The receptor was derived from a man in his fifties or sixties in good health and CMV-seropositive. The sequenced sample consisted of PBMCs. CDR3 reads: CASSPWGGRENEQFF. The sequenced DNA: TGTGCCAGTAGCCCTTGGGGCGGGAGAGAGAATGAGCAGTTCTTC.